Following are 27 T cell receptor beta chains from one sample sequenced in a study of T cells in Graves' hyperthyroidism and ophthalmopathy. TCR beta CDR3 region amplification was performed from RNA transcripts. With the HTBI primer set, the TCR CDR3 went through a first round of RT-PCR. TCRdb re-derived calls from the multiplex PCR reads in MiXCR, one entry per CDR3 protein. The repertoire has approximately 600,000 distinct CDR3 sequences, about 20% of them found once; the top ten carry about 35%. The sequencing input was blood. The receptor set was obtained from a young man with Graves' ophthalmopathy.

Only a few counts were recorded for this clonotype. The J gene is TRBJ2-7, the V gene TRBV28; D gene uncertain. Germline CDR1 is MDHEN and CDR2 is SYDVKM. The CDR3 spans 13 residues. V shed 6 bases and J shed 5 bases, with 14 bases lying between them. CDR3 protein: CASRDERGNEQYF. DNA of the CDR3: TGTGCCAGCAGAGATGAGCGCGGCAACGAGCAGTACTTC.

The genes are TRBV11-3 and TRBJ2-7, with D perhaps matching TRBD2 (6 bases). The germline V gene has CDR1 SGHNT and CDR2 YENEEA. The CDR3 spans 15 residues. The V end was cut by 11 bases, the J end by 5 bases, with 25 bases between. The CDR3 coding sequence is TGTGCCTCCTATCGACGGGAGCCTGCCAGGGACGAGCAGTACTTC. As protein: CASYRREPARDEQYF.

The sample holds many counts of this clonotype. This chain uses TRBV7-9 with TRBJ2-3, with D possibly TRBD2 on 6 matching bases. Germline assignment: CDR1 SEHNR and CDR2 FQNEAQ (reference sequence). This CDR3 is 15 amino acids long. The V gene lost 1 base and the J gene lost 6 bases, with 14 bases spanning the gap. CDR3 coding DNA: TGTGCCAGCAGCTTAGGGGGAGCCGGAGGGGATACGCAGTATTTT. Amino acids: CASSLGGAGGDTQYF. Full variable domain (rest looked up from reference TRBV7-9 and TRBJ2-3): DTGVSQNPRHKITKRGQNVTFRCDPISEHNRLYWYRQTLGQGPEFLTYFQNEAQLEKSRLLSDRFSAERPKGSFSTLEIQRTEQGDSAMYLCASSLGGAGGDTQYFGPGTRLTVL.

Only a few counts were recorded for this clonotype. This sequence joins TRBV30 and TRBJ1-2; D may be TRBD1 (5 bases). The CDR3 length is 14 residues. Germline values: CDR1 GTSNPN, CDR2 SVGIG (reference sequence). Trimming removed 3 bases from V and 7 bases from J, with 18 bases in between. The CDR3 coding sequence is TGTGCCTGGAGGGATCCGGGACCCAGAACTGGCTACACCTTC. Its translation: CAWRDPGPRTGYTF. The whole variable domain, filled in from reference TRBV30 and TRBJ1-2, reads SQTIHQWPATLVQPVGSPLSLECTVEGTSNPNLYWYRQAAGRGLQLLFYSVGIGQISSEVPQNLSASRPQDRQFILSSKKLLLSDSGFYLCAWRDPGPRTGYTFGSGTRLTVV.

This clonotype showed up many times. The genes are TRBV13 and TRBJ2-7; 8 bases match TRBD1. Germline V gene sequence: CDR1 PRHDT, CDR2 FYEKMQ (reference sequence). This CDR3 comprises 15 residues. Germline trimming cut 6 bases from V and 3 bases from J; bases unmatched to any gene: 10. CDR3 bases: TGTGCCAGCAGAGACGGGACAGGTGGAGACTACGAGCAGTACTTC. As protein: CASRDGTGGDYEQYF. Combining the CDR3 with reference TRBV13 and TRBJ2-7 gives the whole variable domain AAGVIQSPRHLIKEKRETATLKCYPIPRHDTVYWYQQGPGQDPQFLISFYEKMQSDKGSIPDRFSAQQFSDYHSELNMSSLELGDSALYFCASRDGTGGDYEQYFGPGTRLTVT.

There are many counts of this clonotype. V and J are TRBV2 and TRBJ1-1; D gene unclear. The CDR3 is 13 residues long. Germline V gives CDR1 SNHLY, CDR2 FYNNEI. V lost 0 bases to trimming and J lost 5 bases, with 7 bases between them. The CDR3 nucleotides are TGTGCCAGCAGTGAAGCGGAGATAACTGAAGCTTTCTTT. Protein sequence: CASSEAEITEAFF. Full variable domain (rest looked up from reference TRBV2 and TRBJ1-1): EPEVTQTPSHQVTQMGQEVILRCVPISNHLYFYWYRQILGQKVEFLVSFYNNEISEKSEIFDDQFSVERPDGSNFTLKIRSTKLEDSAMYFCASSEAEITEAFFGQGTRLTVV.

This clonotype has at least ten counts. V usage is TRBV28 and J usage is TRBJ1-1; tentative D call: TRBD1 (5 bases). V lost 7 bases and J 1 base, leaving 13 bases between the germline ends. Looked up from germline, CDR1 is MDHEN and CDR2 is SYDVKM. The CDR3 has 14 residues. CDR3 sequence (DNA): TGTGCCAGCAATGCCCAGGACAAGAACACTGAAGCTTTCTTT. It is translated as CASNAQDKNTEAFF.

The chain links TRBV5-1 to TRBJ1-2, with TRBD1 matching 10 bases. V shed 5 bases, J shed 0 bases, and the junction held 7 bases outside the gene matches. This CDR3 is built from 16 residues. The V gene's germline CDR1 is SGHRS and CDR2 YFSETQ. This chain's CDR3 is CASSKGTGVSNYGYTF. As DNA, the CDR3 is TGCGCCAGCAGTAAGGGGACAGGGGTGTCTAACTATGGCTACACCTTC.

This clonotype occurred many times. This chain links TRBV11-2 with TRBJ2-7, with a possible D match to TRBD1 (6 bases). Germline CDR1 reads SGHAT; CDR2 reads FQNNGV. This CDR3 comprises 14 residues. The ends were cut back, 5 bases at V and 2 bases at J, with 13 bases in the middle. This CDR3 is CASSQSQGPYEQYF. Written as DNA, the CDR3 is TGTGCCAGCAGCCAATCACAGGGACCCTACGAGCAGTACTTC.

J is TRBJ2-1 and V is TRBV7-2, with 10 bases matching TRBD2. J was trimmed by 0 bases and V by 2 bases; bases with no gene match: 7. This CDR3 is built from 18 residues. From germline, CDR1 is SGHTA and CDR2 FQGNSA. CDR3 coding DNA: TGTGCCAGCAGCTTAAATCAGCCTAGCGGGAGCTCCTACAATGAGCAGTTCTTC. Residues: CASSLNQPSGSSYNEQFF.

The rearrangement joins TRBV6-2 or TRBV6-3 to TRBJ2-2; D is unresolved. CDR1 and CDR2 from the germline V gene are MNHEY and SVGEGT. The CDR3 loop spans 14 amino acids. Trimming removed 6 bases at V and 0 bases at J, with 8 bases between. The CDR3 spells CASSPTANTGELFF. The CDR3 bases are TGTGCCAGCAGCCCGACGGCGAACACCGGGGAGCTGTTTTTT.

This clonotype was seen many times. The V and J genes are TRBV30 and TRBJ2-7; TRBD1 aligns across 7 bases. V was clipped by 4 bases and J by 6 bases; unmatched bases: 6. From germline, CDR1 is GTSNPN and CDR2 SVGIG (reference sequence). CDR3 size: 12 residues. CDR3 residues: CAWTTGAGEQYF. The CDR3 DNA reads as TGTGCCTGGACCACAGGGGCCGGCGAGCAGTACTTC.

In its sample, this clonotype was seen a few times. DNA for the CDR3: TGCAGTGCTACTACAGGGTTAAACGAAAAACTGTTTTTT. Translated, it gives CSATTGLNEKLFF. J is TRBJ1-4 and V is TRBV20-1; TRBD1 might be the D (6 bases). V lost 4 bases, J lost 8 bases, and 14 bases lay in between. The CDR3 loop spans 13 amino acids. Germline CDR1 DFQATT, CDR2 SNEGSKA (reference sequence).

This clonotype was picked up many times. The chain uses TRBV3-1 and TRBJ2-5; the D is unclear. Germline V CDR1 and CDR2: LGHDT, YNNKEL (reference sequence). This CDR3 spans 14 amino acids. V lost 3 bases, J lost 2 bases, and 10 bases lay in between. The CDR3 DNA reads as TGTGCCAGCAGCCAGGGGATTCCACAAGAGACCCAGTACTTC. It is translated as CASSQGIPQETQYF.

The gene calls are TRBV6-1 and TRBJ2-5; the D gene could be TRBD1 or TRBD2 (5 bases each). V lost 5 bases to trimming and J lost 11 bases, with 30 bases between them. Germline CDR1 MNHNS, CDR2 SASEGT. This CDR3 comprises 17 residues. CDR3 amino acids: CASSIGFLAGAWGKQYF. CDR3 coding DNA: TGTGCCAGCAGTATCGGGTTTTTGGCTGGCGCCTGGGGGAAACAGTACTTC.

Note on this clonotype: Its ends do not fully match the called genes, so a read error is possible. V is TRBV11-3 and J is TRBJ2-1, with 9 bases matching TRBD1. This CDR3 comprises 15 residues. CDR1 and CDR2 (germline): SGHNT, YENEEA. The CDR3 protein is CASSPRTGDTNEQLF. The CDR3 DNA reads as TGTGCCAGCAGCCCCCGGACAGGGGATACAAATGAGCAGCTCTTC.

The sample holds a few counts of this clonotype. The chain recombines TRBV30 with TRBJ1-1, with TRBD1 matching 9 bases. Looked up from germline, CDR1 is GTSNPN and CDR2 is SVGIG (reference sequence). V dropped 4 bases and J dropped 6; count of bases not matched to a gene: 9. The CDR3 extends over 14 amino acids. The CDR3 here is CAWNRDRARAEAFF. CDR3 nucleotide sequence: TGTGCCTGGAACCGGGACAGGGCAAGGGCTGAAGCTTTCTTT.

This clonotype was picked up a small number of times. J is TRBJ2-3 and V is TRBV6-1, with 11 nucleotides matching TRBD2. V lost 6 bases to trimming and J lost 2 bases; unmatched junction nucleotides: 7. CDR1 is MNHNS, CDR2 SASEGT, per germline. The CDR3 runs 16 residues. The CDR3 DNA sequence: TGTGCCAGCAGAATTCTAGCGGGAGGTTTCACAGATACGCAGTATTTT. As protein: CASRILAGGFTDTQYF.

This clonotype was counted only a few times. This rearrangement joins TRBV29-1 to TRBJ2-7; TRBD2 matches 8 bases. The CDR3 spans 12 residues. Germline V lookup: CDR1 SQVTM, CDR2 ANQGSEA. The V segment lost 3 bases and the J segment 6 bases; nucleotides outside the gene matches: 4. The DNA for the CDR3 is TGCAGCGTTGACGGGGGGGAAGGCGAGCAGTACTTC. Its protein product is CSVDGGEGEQYF.

This rearrangement joins TRBV5-1 to TRBJ1-2, with D perhaps TRBD1 (5 bases). V lost 1 base and J 3 bases, leaving 10 bases between the germline ends. The CDR3 covers 14 residues. Germline assignment: CDR1 SGHRS and CDR2 YFSETQ. The CDR3 sequence: CASSLRGEDYGYTF. Here the CDR3 DNA reads TGCGCCAGCAGCTTGAGAGGGGAGGACTATGGCTACACCTTC.

This clonotype has more than one count but fewer than ten. V usage is TRBV7-2 and J usage is TRBJ2-5; D gene ambiguous. The CDR3 contains 15 residues. The V and J ends lost 4 bases and 4 bases respectively, with 16 bases between them. The germline V gene has CDR1 SGHTA and CDR2 FQGNSA. The chain's CDR3 is CASSSEETFGETQYF. CDR3 nucleotides: TGTGCCAGCAGCTCCGAGGAAACCTTCGGAGAGACCCAGTACTTC.

The chain carries TRBV20-1 and TRBJ1-5; D gene ambiguous. This CDR3 has 12 residues. Germline assignment: CDR1 DFQATT and CDR2 SNEGSKA (reference sequence). Trimming stripped 6 bases from V and 5 bases from J, with 11 bases between. The CDR3 sequence is CSALNKDQPQHF. CDR3 nucleotides: TGCAGTGCACTAAACAAAGATCAGCCCCAGCATTTT.

For this clonotype: This may stem from a read error, because a much larger clone lies one nucleotide away. The chain employs TRBV2 and TRBJ2-2; no clear D. Trimming cost V 10 bases and J 2 bases, with 14 bases left between them. Germline V CDR1 and CDR2: SNHLY, FYNNEI. The CDR3 is 14 residues long. Written as DNA, the CDR3 is TGTGCCACCCGAGTCTTCGGAAACACCGGGGAGCTGTTTTTT. Protein: CATRVFGNTGELFF.

This chain connects TRBV4-3 to TRBJ1-2, with 10 bases that match TRBD1. Looked up from germline, CDR1 is LGHNA and CDR2 is YSLEER. There are 16 residues in the CDR3. Germline trimming cut 0 bases from V and 4 bases from J; bases unmatched to any gene: 5. The DNA of the CDR3 is TGCGCCAGCAGCCAAGACTCCGGGACAGGGGCCTATGGCTACACCTTC. It encodes CASSQDSGTGAYGYTF.

This clonotype was seen a handful of times. This rearrangement joins TRBV5-1 to TRBJ1-3; TRBD1 agrees at 9 bases. Germline CDR1 is SGHRS and CDR2 is YFSETQ. V lost 6 bases to trimming and J lost 0 bases; unmatched junction nucleotides: 4. The CDR3 is 15 amino acids. The CDR3, as DNA: TGCGCCAGCACCCGGACAGGGGACTCTGGAAACACCATATATTTT. Its protein product is CASTRTGDSGNTIYF.

In this sample, this clonotype turned up many times. The genes are TRBV6-2 or TRBV6-3 and TRBJ1-5, with 7 bases matching TRBD1. Unmatched junction bases numbered 5, after V lost 2 bases and J lost 4 bases. There are 15 residues in the CDR3. The germline gives CDR1 MNHEY, CDR2 SVGEGT. The CDR3 protein is CASSYGQVPNQPQHF. The DNA of the CDR3 is TGTGCCAGCAGTTACGGACAGGTTCCTAATCAGCCCCAGCATTTT.

CDR3 in amino acids: CASSEVFASDTQYF. The DNA of the CDR3 is TGTGCCAGCAGTGAAGTATTTGCCTCGGATACGCAGTATTTT. V is TRBV6-1 and J is TRBJ2-3, with unresolved D. V gave up 1 base and J gave up 6 bases, with 11 bases separating them. This CDR3 is 14 amino acids long. Germline V gene sequence: CDR1 MNHNS, CDR2 SASEGT.